Below, 27 T cell receptor beta chains from the same sample are listed, as sequenced in a study of cytomegalovirus exposure and HLA in healthy donors. PCR was performed using 60 Vbeta and 13 Jbeta primers. Method: immunoSEQ multiplex PCR; TCRdb's copy keeps in-frame clones and lacks some. This repertoire shows 90,000 to 130,000 clones, about 70% found once; its top ten account for nearly 0.9%. The sequencing input was PBMCs. The receptors originated from a woman between 25 and 40 years old in good health and CMV-seronegative.

This rearrangement joins TRBV20-1 to TRBJ2-1, with 8 bases that match TRBD2. Per the germline V gene, CDR1 is DFQATT and CDR2 is SNEGSKA (reference sequence). V lost 0 bases and J lost 14; bases outside the gene matches: 3. The CDR3 runs to 11 residues. Written as DNA, the CDR3 is TGCAGTGCTAGAGATCGGCGGGAGGAGTTCTTC. It is translated as CSARDRREEFF.

The chain has TRBV4-2 and TRBJ2-3; weak D call: TRBD2 (6 bases). The CDR3 has 14 amino acids. Per the germline V gene, CDR1 is LGHNA and CDR2 is YNFKEQ. V was cut by 3 bases and J by 5 bases, with 12 bases left in between. CDR3 amino acids: CASSQGTGLDTQYF. CDR3 in DNA: TGTGCCAGCAGCCAGGGGACTGGTCTAGATACGCAGTATTTT.

The chain has TRBV5-1 and TRBJ1-5, with 8 nucleotides matching TRBD1. V shed 4 bases and J 7 bases; nucleotides not matched to a gene: 4. CDR1 is SGHRS and CDR2 is YFSETQ in the germline V gene. This CDR3 spans 13 amino acids. The CDR3 here is CASSATGGQPQHF. DNA of the CDR3: TGCGCCAGCAGCGCTACAGGGGGGCAGCCCCAGCATTTT.

This chain joins TRBV6-6 and TRBJ2-7; D gene unclear. The V gene lost 6 bases and the J gene lost 0 bases, with 3 bases spanning the gap. Germline V lookup: CDR1 MNHNY, CDR2 SVGAGI (reference sequence). The CDR3 is 11 residues long. The CDR3 DNA is TGTGCCAGCAGACACTCCTACGAGCAGTACTTC. This gives the protein CASRHSYEQYF.

The chain combines TRBV19 with TRBJ1-1, with TRBD1 as a possible D gene (5 bases). The germline V and J ends were trimmed by 7 bases and 1 base, with 13 bases remaining between them. CDR1 LNHDA and CDR2 SQIVND come from the germline V gene (reference sequence). The CDR3 consists of 14 residues. The CDR3 DNA reads TGTGCCAGTACCATAGGGGTCGCGAACACTGAAGCTTTCTTT. Translation: CASTIGVANTEAFF.

CDR3 amino acids: CASRSGETGELFF. DNA of the CDR3: TGTGCCAGCAGATCGGGGGAGACCGGGGAGCTGTTTTTT. The chain joins TRBV2 to TRBJ2-2; weak D call: TRBD2 (6 bases). The CDR3 totals 13 residues. V was trimmed by 6 bases and J by 5 bases, leaving 10 bases between them. CDR1 SNHLY and CDR2 FYNNEI come from the germline V gene.

The rearrangement links TRBV29-1 to TRBJ2-3, with TRBD2 as a possible D gene (6 bases). Trimming took 3 bases from V and 6 from J, leaving 16 bases between them. The V gene's germline CDR1 is SQVTM and CDR2 ANQGSEA. This CDR3 spans 14 amino acids. The CDR3 DNA sequence: TGCAGCGTTGAGGCGGGAACCCTCGTGGATACGCAGTATTTT. It yields the protein CSVEAGTLVDTQYF.

In the case of this clone: Sequence at one end of the junction differs from germline and may be a read error. The J gene is TRBJ2-7, the V gene TRBV30; D perhaps matches TRBD1 (5 bases). Germline V gives CDR1 GTSNPN, CDR2 SVGIG (reference sequence). This CDR3 region has 14 residues. CDR3 sequence (DNA): TGTGCCTGGAGTGGGATGGGGTTAGCCCAAGGGGAATTATTC. This sequence encodes CAWSGMGLAQGELF. The full variable domain, completed using reference TRBV30 and TRBJ2-7, is SQTIHQWPATLVQPVGSPLSLECTVEGTSNPNLYWYRQAAGRGLQLLFYSVGIGQISSEVPQNLSASRPQDRQFILSSKKLLLSDSGFYLCAWSGMGLAQGELFGPGTRLTVT.

J is TRBJ1-3 and V is TRBV5-1, with a tentative D call TRBD1 (6 bases). The CDR3 is 15 residues long. V gave up 4 bases and J gave up 0 bases, with 11 bases separating them. In germline, CDR1 is SGHRS, CDR2 YFSETQ. CDR3 in DNA: TGCGCCAGCAGCCCGACAGGTACCTCTGGAAACACCATATATTTT. Translation gives CASSPTGTSGNTIYF.

The chain combines TRBV5-1 with TRBJ1-1, with D possibly being TRBD1 (5 bases). CDR1 is SGHRS and CDR2 is YFSETQ in the germline V gene. V lost 0 bases, J lost 4 bases, and 13 bases lay in between. This CDR3 region has 15 residues. The CDR3 nucleotides read TGCGCCAGCAGCTTGGTTCTTGGGCAGGGCACTGAAGCTTTCTTT. This sequence encodes CASSLVLGQGTEAFF.

The chain couples TRBV27 to TRBJ1-4; D is possibly TRBD1 (6 bases). There are 13 residues in the CDR3. Trimming left V 8 bases short and J 8 bases short, with 15 bases between. CDR1 MNHEY and CDR2 SMNVEV come from the germline V gene (reference sequence). CDR3 loop: CASARQAFEKLFF. The CDR3 DNA sequence: TGTGCCAGCGCCAGACAGGCCTTCGAAAAACTGTTTTTT.

The rearrangement joins TRBV29-1 to TRBJ1-5; no reliable D call. The CDR3 extends over 15 amino acids. Germline CDR1 is SQVTM and CDR2 is ANQGSEA. In DNA, the CDR3 is TGCAGGGGCCCTCCAATTCCAATTTCAGATCAGCCCCAGCATTTT. It codes for CRGPPIPISDQPQHF.

The chain is built from TRBV29-1 and TRBJ2-7; D possibly corresponds to TRBD2 (6 bases). Germline CDR1 and CDR2: SQVTM and ANQGSEA. Trimming removed 6 bases at V and 3 bases at J, with 6 bases between. This CDR3 comprises 10 residues. The CDR3 nucleotides are TGCAGCGTGGGGGGCTACGAGCAGTACTTC. Protein sequence: CSVGGYEQYF.

The chain has TRBV7-2 and TRBJ1-1; 7 positions match TRBD1. V lost 7 bases to trimming and J lost 5 bases; unmatched junction nucleotides: 7. CDR3 length: 13 residues. The V gene's germline CDR1 is SGHTA and CDR2 FQGNSA. CDR3 in amino acids: CASISGGRTEAFF. The CDR3 DNA reads TGTGCCAGCATCTCAGGGGGGAGAACTGAAGCTTTCTTT. Full variable domain (outside the CDR3, taken from reference TRBV7-2 and TRBJ1-1): GAGVSQSPSNKVTEKGKDVELRCDPISGHTALYWYRQSLGQGLEFLIYFQGNSAPDKSGLPSDRFSAERTGGSVSTLTIQRTQQEDSAVYLCASISGGRTEAFFGQGTRLTVV.

The chain uses TRBV10-2 and TRBJ1-5, with 7 bases fitting TRBD1. This CDR3 contains 13 residues. Germline-derived CDR1 and CDR2 are WSHSY and SAAADI. V was pared by 7 bases and J by 2 bases, with 2 bases of the junction left unmatched. In DNA form, the CDR3 reads TGCGCCAGCACCGGGACAGGCAATCAGCCCCAGCATTTT. Its translation is CASTGTGNQPQHF.

This chain connects TRBV7-9 to TRBJ2-5; 10 bases are a match to TRBD1. V trimming: 3 bases; J trimming: 1 base; junction bases outside the gene matches: 5. In germline, CDR1 is SEHNR, CDR2 FQNEAQ (reference sequence). This CDR3 contains 16 residues. CDR3 sequence reads: CASSFQTGGGQETQYF. The CDR3 DNA is TGTGCCAGCAGCTTTCAGACAGGGGGCGGCCAAGAGACCCAGTACTTC.

This clone was detected once. The chain links TRBV5-1 to TRBJ2-2; TRBD2 matches 13 bases. The CDR3 has 18 amino acids. Trimming at V came to 0 bases and at J to 1 base, leaving 3 bases not matched to a gene. Germline-derived CDR1 and CDR2 are SGHRS and YFSETQ. This CDR3 is CASSLGLAGGKNTGELFF. The CDR3 DNA sequence: TGCGCCAGCAGCTTGGGACTAGCGGGGGGAAAGAACACCGGGGAGCTGTTTTTT. The full variable domain, in which reference TRBV5-1 and TRBJ2-2 provide the parts outside the CDR3, is KAGVTQTPRYLIKTRGQQVTLSCSPISGHRSVSWYQQTPGQGLQFLFEYFSETQRNKGNFPGRFSGRQFSNSRSEMNVSTLELGDSALYLCASSLGLAGGKNTGELFFGEGSRLTVL.

V gene TRBV5-1 combines with J gene TRBJ2-2, with 10 bases matching TRBD2. Looked up from germline, CDR1 is SGHRS and CDR2 is YFSETQ. V lost 9 bases to trimming and J lost 0 bases; unmatched junction nucleotides: 8. This CDR3 comprises 16 residues. The CDR3 nucleotides read TGCGCCACGTATAGCGGGGGGCTAGCGAACACCGGGGAGCTGTTTTTT. Translation gives CATYSGGLANTGELFF.

The chain has TRBV11-2 and TRBJ1-5, with TRBD1 as a possible D gene (6 bases). The CDR3 loop spans 15 amino acids. V dropped 3 bases and J dropped 4 bases, with 13 bases sitting between them. The germline V gene encodes CDR1 SGHAT and CDR2 FQNNGV. The CDR3, as DNA: TGTGCCAGCAGCTTTAACGGACAGTTAAATCAGCCCCAGCATTTT. Translating gives CASSFNGQLNQPQHF.

This clone has only a few counts. V usage is TRBV11-2 and J usage is TRBJ2-2; D unresolved. V was pared by 1 base and J by 7 bases, with 10 bases between. The CDR3 loop spans 14 amino acids. CDR1 is SGHAT, CDR2 FQNNGV, per germline. The CDR3 spells CASSLGLPGGELFF. The CDR3 DNA sequence: TGTGCCAGCAGCTTAGGCCTTCCCGGCGGGGAGCTGTTTTTT.

This clone was counted once. The J gene is TRBJ1-3, the V gene TRBV5-1, with 9 positions matching TRBD1. The V segment lost 4 bases and the J segment 1 base; nucleotides outside the gene matches: 9. CDR3 length: 17 residues. Germline CDR1 SGHRS, CDR2 YFSETQ. CDR3 sequence reads: CASSPLAGQGSGNTIYF. For the CDR3, the DNA is TGCGCCAGCAGCCCTTTGGCGGGACAGGGTTCTGGAAACACCATATATTTT.

The chain joins TRBV6-5 to TRBJ2-7; TRBD1 matches 7 bases. Germline CDR1 MNHEY, CDR2 SVGAGI. The CDR3 loop spans 14 amino acids. The V segment lost 8 bases and the J segment 0 bases; nucleotides outside the gene matches: 7. CDR3 nucleotide sequence: TGTGCCAGCCGCCCGGGACAGAGCTCCTACGAGCAGTACTTC. This codes for CASRPGQSSYEQYF.

The chain uses TRBV30 and TRBJ1-2, with no clear D. Trimming removed 4 bases from V and 7 bases from J, with 16 bases in between. The V gene's germline CDR1 is GTSNPN and CDR2 SVGIG (reference sequence). This CDR3 region has 13 residues. CDR3 amino acids: CAWTRHAGSGYTF. For the CDR3, the DNA is TGTGCCTGGACAAGACACGCCGGGAGTGGCTACACCTTC.

The chain employs TRBV29-1 and TRBJ2-2; D is uncertain. Germline CDR1 SQVTM, CDR2 ANQGSEA. There are 14 residues in the CDR3. The V gene lost 4 bases and the J gene lost 1 base, with 10 bases spanning the gap. The CDR3 sequence: CSVAPLLNTGELFF. CDR3 sequence (DNA): TGCAGCGTTGCCCCACTCCTGAACACCGGGGAGCTGTTTTTT.

This clone was seen a handful of times. The chain recombines TRBV19 with TRBJ1-5; the D is unclear. CDR1 and CDR2 (germline): LNHDA, SQIVND (reference sequence). The CDR3 has 13 amino acids. The V end was cut by 2 bases, the J end by 8 bases, with 10 bases between. In nucleotides, the CDR3 is TGTGCCAGTAGTATATCCCTGAGAGAGCCCCAGCATTTT. This gives the protein CASSISLREPQHF.

V and J are TRBV6-5 and TRBJ1-4; D is perhaps TRBD1 (6 bases). CDR1 and CDR2 from the germline V gene are MNHEY and SVGAGI. The ends were cut back, 4 bases at V and 0 bases at J, with 12 bases in the middle. CDR3 length: 16 residues. The CDR3, as DNA: TGTGCCAGCAGTTTGGGGGCCAAAACAACTAATGAAAAACTGTTTTTT. It specifies CASSLGAKTTNEKLFF.

This clone occurred once. V is TRBV5-4 and J is TRBJ2-3; 10 bases fit TRBD1. V dropped 2 bases and J dropped 1; count of bases not matched to a gene: 10. Germline V gene lookup returns CDR1 SGHNT and CDR2 YYREEE (reference sequence). The CDR3 runs 18 residues. The CDR3 protein is CASSLDPGQGWGTDTQYF. CDR3 DNA: TGTGCCAGCAGCTTAGACCCGGGACAGGGGTGGGGCACAGATACGCAGTATTTT.